The 8 T cell receptor beta chains below were found in one sample sequenced in a study of molecular identifiers for immune sequencing clone quantification. A single record per CDR3 protein comes from TCRdb applying MiXCR to the PCR reads. The table shows hundreds of thousands of distinct CDR3 sequences, with around 20% occurring only once. The sequenced material came from naive CD8+ T cells from blood, with Jurkat cell RNA spiked in. Noted subset: FACS-sorted CD8+CD4-CCR7+CD45RA+ naive T cells. The receptors here all came from a human donor in good health. Some libraries in this study had Jurkat cell RNA spiked in.

As regards this clonotype: The junction differs from germline at one of its ends, possibly a read error. V is TRBV19 and J is TRBJ2-7, with TRBD1 matching over 9 bases. The germline gives CDR1 LNHDA, CDR2 SQIVND (reference sequence). This CDR3 is 14 amino acids long. CDR3 region: CASSLGQGSYEQCF. The CDR3 DNA reads TGTGCCAGTAGTTTGGGACAGGGATCCTACGAGCAGTGCTTC.

A note on this clonotype: With a much larger clone just one base away, this may be a read error. V usage is TRBV7-9 and J usage is TRBJ2-1; D not resolved. The CDR3 extends over 15 amino acids. The germline CDR1 and CDR2 sequences are SEHNR and FQNEAQ (reference sequence). CDR3 region: CGSSLTISSYNEQFF. The CDR3 region has the DNA TGTGGCAGCAGCTTAACAATTAGCTCCTACAATGAGCAGTTCTTC.

The table lists this clonotype with many counts. V usage is TRBV14 and J usage is TRBJ2-7; no reliable D call. The ends were cut back, 2 bases at V and 2 bases at J, with 7 bases in the middle. CDR1 SGHDN and CDR2 FVKESK come from the germline V gene. This CDR3 is 13 amino acids long. Here the CDR3 DNA reads TGTGCCAGCAGCCAATCCCAGACCTACGAGCAGTACTTC. Encoded protein: CASSQSQTYEQYF.

The chain is built from TRBV19 and TRBJ1-2, with TRBD1 matching 7 bases. Trimming at V came to 7 bases and at J to 4 bases, leaving 6 bases not matched to a gene. CDR1 and CDR2 (germline): LNHDA, SQIVND (reference sequence). The CDR3 covers 13 residues. CDR3 region: CASTLGGGYGYTF. The CDR3 DNA reads TGTGCCAGTACCCTAGGGGGCGGCTATGGCTACACCTTC.

This clonotype occurred many times. This chain connects TRBV2 to TRBJ1-1; 7 positions agree with TRBD1. Germline V gene lookup returns CDR1 SNHLY and CDR2 FYNNEI. The trim removed 7 bases at V and 2 bases at J, leaving 4 bases unmatched. The CDR3 extends over 13 amino acids. The CDR3 region has the DNA TGTGCCAGCATAAGGGGGCTTAACACTGAAGCTTTCTTT. The encoded protein is CASIRGLNTEAFF.

A few counts support this clonotype. The V call is TRBV4-2, the J call TRBJ2-7; unclear D gene. This CDR3 region has 13 residues. Germline V gene data show CDR1 as LGHNA and CDR2 as YNFKEQ. V lost 3 bases and J 5 bases, leaving 11 bases between the germline ends. The CDR3 reads CASSQGNGHEQYF. CDR3 coding DNA: TGTGCCAGCAGCCAGGGGAACGGTCACGAGCAGTACTTC.

The CDR3 DNA reads as TGTGCCAGAGGACCAGCGGGGACCGGGGAGCTGTTTTTT. Translating it yields CARGPAGTGELFF. The genes are TRBV6-2 or TRBV6-3 and TRBJ2-2; 7 bases fit TRBD2. V shed 9 bases and J 5 bases; nucleotides not matched to a gene: 6. CDR1 is MNHEY, CDR2 SVGEGT, per germline. The CDR3 is made up of 13 amino acids.

This clonotype has a handful of counts. This chain uses TRBV30 with TRBJ1-2; no firm D call. The germline gives CDR1 GTSNPN, CDR2 SVGIG (reference sequence). The V end lost 0 bases, the J end lost 4 bases, and 6 bases lay between the germline ends. The CDR3 sequence is 12 residues long. The CDR3 sequence: CAWSVSSYGYTF. DNA for the CDR3: TGTGCCTGGAGTGTGAGTAGCTATGGCTACACCTTC.